The 27 T cell receptor beta chains listed next were all sequenced from one sample in a study of blood T cell repertoires in COVID-19. The data were produced by immunoSEQ multiplex PCR, yet TCRdb's version contains in-frame clones alone and is incomplete. Counted here are 300,000 or so clones, roughly nine tenths occurring once; the ten biggest clones make up roughly 2.9%. Specimen: PBMCs or T cells enriched from blood (not recorded which). The receptor set was obtained from a woman in her fifties or sixties who had been exposed to COVID-19.

Turning to this clone: The same CDR3 can be traced to other DNA sequences in this sample. The chain has TRBV27 and TRBJ1-5; maybe TRBD1 (5 bases). The CDR3 extends over 15 amino acids. Germline CDR1 reads MNHEY; CDR2 reads SMNVEV (reference sequence). Trimming took off 2 bases at V and 0 bases at J, with 8 bases between the two ends. CDR3 in DNA: TGTGCCAGCAGTTTAGGGCAGGGTAGCAATCAGCCCCAGCATTTT. Amino acids: CASSLGQGSNQPQHF.

The chain employs TRBV15 and TRBJ1-1; D gene ambiguous. Trimming stripped 3 bases from V and 1 base from J, with 18 bases between. Per germline, CDR1 LNHNV and CDR2 YYDKDF (reference sequence). This CDR3 has 17 amino acids. The CDR3 loop is CATSSPKEVPKNTEAFF. The CDR3 DNA sequence: TGTGCCACCAGCAGCCCAAAGGAGGTCCCGAAGAACACTGAAGCTTTCTTT.

The CDR3 sequence: CASTGANSPLHF. The CDR3 nucleotides are TGTGCCAGCACAGGGGCTAATTCACCCCTCCACTTT. The chain is built from TRBV7-2 and TRBJ1-6; D is perhaps TRBD1 (6 bases). The CDR3 length is 12 residues. Trimming left V 7 bases short and J 6 bases short, with 7 bases between. CDR1 is SGHTA, CDR2 FQGNSA, per germline.

This clone was detected a few times. The chain uses TRBV5-5 and TRBJ1-5, with TRBD1 matching over 10 bases. The CDR3 consists of 18 residues. Losses at the gene ends were 4 bases for V and 2 bases for J; bases not matched to a gene: 12. Germline-derived CDR1 and CDR2 are SGHKS and YYEKEE (reference sequence). The CDR3 DNA sequence: TGTGCCAGCAGCCTCGGGACAGGGGTGGCGGTCGGCAATCAGCCCCAGCATTTT. This encodes CASSLGTGVAVGNQPQHF.

This chain links TRBV27 with TRBJ1-2; D not resolved. CDR1 is MNHEY and CDR2 is SMNVEV in the germline V gene (reference sequence). The CDR3 contains 15 residues. With 6 bases removed from V and 0 bases from J, the gap between germline ends came to 14 bases. CDR3 in DNA: TGTGCCAGCAGCCATACGGGTTTAGCTAACTATGGCTACACCTTC. Translated, it gives CASSHTGLANYGYTF.

The count of this clone is one. The chain recombines TRBV28 with TRBJ2-7; possibly TRBD2 for D (6 bases). V lost 3 bases to trimming and J lost 2 bases, with 11 bases between them. CDR1 MDHEN and CDR2 SYDVKM come from the germline V gene. This CDR3 is built from 14 residues. CDR3 coding DNA: TGTGCCAGCAGTTTTCGGCGGGGAACCTACGAGCAGTACTTC. It yields the protein CASSFRRGTYEQYF.

DNA of the CDR3: TGTGCCTGGTCCTTCGGTGGACAGGGGAGATACGAGCAGTACTTC. Translated, it gives CAWSFGGQGRYEQYF. The chain is built from TRBV30 and TRBJ2-7; TRBD1 aligns across 9 bases. The CDR3 length is 15 residues. CDR1 and CDR2 from the germline V gene are GTSNPN and SVGIG (reference sequence). Trimming cost V 5 bases and J 4 bases; bases outside gene matches: 12.

The rearrangement uses TRBV28 and TRBJ2-7, with TRBD2 identical over 7 bases. This CDR3 has 14 residues. Germline V gives CDR1 MDHEN, CDR2 SYDVKM. The trim removed 3 bases at V and 3 bases at J, leaving 5 bases unmatched. The CDR3 DNA sequence: TGTGCCAGCAGTTTGGGGGGGGACCTCTACGAGCAGTACTTC. This sequence encodes CASSLGGDLYEQYF.

The chain's CDR3 is CASSSTMNTEAFF. The CDR3, as DNA: TGTGCCAGCAGTTCAACTATGAACACTGAAGCTTTCTTT. The rearrangement links TRBV11-3 to TRBJ1-1, with unresolved D. The CDR3 extends over 13 amino acids. CDR1 and CDR2 from the germline V gene are SGHNT and YENEEA. V was clipped by 6 bases and J by 0 bases, with 8 bases between them.

This chain links TRBV18 with TRBJ1-3; a possible D gene is TRBD1 (6 bases). The CDR3 has 17 amino acids. The V gene lost 6 bases and the J gene lost 0 bases, with 18 bases spanning the gap. Germline CDR1 is KGHSH and CDR2 is LQKENI. DNA of the CDR3: TGTGCCAGCTCGGAGAGAGGGGGATCCTCCTCTGGAAACACCATATATTTT. Its protein product is CASSERGGSSSGNTIYF.

This rearrangement joins TRBV29-1 to TRBJ2-2; D gene uncertain. Trimming removed 2 bases at V and 7 bases at J, with 8 bases between. CDR1 is SQVTM, CDR2 ANQGSEA, per germline. The CDR3 is 12 residues long. For the CDR3, the DNA is TGCAGCGTTGAATCGTCGTTCGGGGAGCTGTTTTTT. As protein: CSVESSFGELFF.

The V call is TRBV3-1 (or the pseudogene TRBV3-2), the J call TRBJ1-6; 7 bases align to TRBD1. Germline lookup yields CDR1 LGHDT and CDR2 YNNKEL (reference sequence). This CDR3 contains 14 residues. With V trimmed by 3 bases and J by 5 bases, 1 base remained unmatched. The CDR3 loop reads CASSQQGDNSPLHF. CDR3 sequence (DNA): TGTGCCAGCAGCCAGCAGGGGGATAATTCACCCCTCCACTTT.

The chain couples TRBV7-9 to TRBJ2-3; D is possibly TRBD2 (5 bases). CDR1 SEHNR and CDR2 FQNEAQ come from the germline V gene (reference sequence). This CDR3 comprises 15 residues. Trimming stripped 1 base from V and 1 base from J, with 9 bases between. For the CDR3, the DNA is TGTGCCAGCAGCTTAGGTCTTAGCGGCACAGATACGCAGTATTTT. Translating it yields CASSLGLSGTDTQYF.

The chain combines TRBV4-1 with TRBJ2-7; D is perhaps TRBD1 (6 bases). The CDR3 is made up of 14 amino acids. V lost 0 bases and J lost 4, with 10 bases in between. Germline lookup yields CDR1 MGHRA and CDR2 YSYEKL. The CDR3, as DNA: TGCGCCAGCAGCCAAGATATACAGGGTTACGAGCAGTACTTC. Translating gives CASSQDIQGYEQYF.

The gene calls are TRBV5-4 and TRBJ2-3; TRBD1 matches 8 bases. In germline, CDR1 is SGHNT, CDR2 YYREEE (reference sequence). The CDR3 has 16 residues. J lost 2 bases, V lost 4 bases, and 9 bases had no gene match. CDR3 protein: CASSPWTGSDTDTQYF. As DNA, the CDR3 is TGTGCCAGCAGCCCCTGGACAGGGTCTGACACAGATACGCAGTATTTT.

The gene calls are TRBV5-1 and TRBJ1-1; possible D gene TRBD1, 6 bases. CDR3 size: 15 residues. CDR1 and CDR2 (germline): SGHRS, YFSETQ. The ends were cut back, 3 bases at V and 2 bases at J, with 14 bases in the middle. Here the CDR3 reads CASSWQAGENTEAFF. CDR3 sequence (DNA): TGCGCCAGCAGCTGGCAGGCAGGGGAAAACACTGAAGCTTTCTTT.

On this clone: The identical CDR3 is also encoded by other nucleotide sequences in the sample. CDR3 coding DNA: TGTGCCAGCTCGGGACAGGGAACCACCGGGGAGCTGTTTTTT. Translated: CASSGQGTTGELFF. The chain couples TRBV2 to TRBJ2-2; 9 nucleotides match TRBD1. V was pared by 8 bases and J by 4 bases, with 5 bases of the junction left unmatched. From germline, CDR1 is SNHLY and CDR2 FYNNEI. The CDR3 covers 14 residues.

The V gene is TRBV5-1, the J gene TRBJ1-1; possible D gene TRBD1, 5 bases. The V end lost 2 bases, the J end lost 4 bases, and 18 bases lay between the germline ends. Germline CDR1 is SGHRS and CDR2 is YFSETQ. The CDR3 runs to 16 residues. The CDR3 nucleotides are TGCGCCAGCAGCTTACACCGGGGGGGACCTGGCACTGAAGCTTTCTTT. Protein product: CASSLHRGGPGTEAFF. Together with reference TRBV5-1 and TRBJ1-1, the CDR3 gives the full variable domain: KAGVTQTPRYLIKTRGQQVTLSCSPISGHRSVSWYQQTPGQGLQFLFEYFSETQRNKGNFPGRFSGRQFSNSRSEMNVSTLELGDSALYLCASSLHRGGPGTEAFFGQGTRLTVV.

The V and J genes are TRBV3-1 (or the pseudogene TRBV3-2) and TRBJ2-7; no reliable D call. Germline V CDR1 and CDR2: LGHDT, YNNKEL (reference sequence). The V end lost 3 bases, the J end lost 4 bases, and 4 bases lay between the germline ends. The CDR3 totals 11 residues. The CDR3 sequence is CASSHEYEQYF. CDR3 nucleotides: TGTGCCAGCAGCCATGAGTACGAGCAGTACTTC.

Points on this clone: One end of the junction fails to match germline, which may point to a read error. The gene calls are TRBV7-7 and TRBJ2-1, with 10 bases that match TRBD2. The CDR3 is 16 amino acids. Per the germline V gene, CDR1 is SSHAT and CDR2 is FNYEAQ (reference sequence). CDR3 protein: CASSPYTSGVVNEQFF. The CDR3 DNA sequence: TGTGCTAGCAGCCCATACACTAGCGGGGTAGTCAATGAGCAGTTCTTC. The full variable domain, in which reference TRBV7-7 and TRBJ2-1 provide the parts outside the CDR3, is GAGVSQSPRYKVTKRGQDVTLRCDPISSHATLYWYQQALGQGPEFLTYFNYEAQPDKSGLPSDRFSAERPEGSISTLTIQRTEQRDSAMYRCASSPYTSGVVNEQFFGPGTRLTVL.

V and J are TRBV3-1 (or the pseudogene TRBV3-2) and TRBJ2-2; D might be TRBD1 (5 bases). The V and J ends lost 4 bases and 6 bases respectively, with 9 bases between them. This CDR3 is built from 13 residues. The germline V gene encodes CDR1 LGHDT and CDR2 YNNKEL (reference sequence). Written as DNA, the CDR3 is TGTGCCAGCAGCCGCACCAGGGCCGGGGAGCTGTTTTTT. Its protein is CASSRTRAGELFF.

Of note for this clone: One end of the junction fails to match germline, which may point to a read error. The gene calls are TRBV7-2 and TRBJ2-3; no clear D gene. This CDR3 comprises 14 residues. CDR1 is SGHTA and CDR2 is FQGNSA in the germline V gene. The CDR3 sequence is CASRFRVSTDTQYF. The CDR3 coding sequence is TGTGCCAGCCGCTTCCGGGTTAGCACAGATACGCAGTATTTT.

The chain employs TRBV2 and TRBJ1-2, with 9 bases identical to TRBD1. The CDR3 totals 15 residues. V gave up 3 bases and J gave up 3 bases; unmatched junction bases: 5. CDR1 is SNHLY and CDR2 is FYNNEI in the germline V gene. This chain's CDR3 is CASSEGQGRYYGYTF. The CDR3 nucleotides are TGTGCCAGCAGTGAGGGACAGGGACGTTACTATGGCTACACCTTC. Full variable domain (missing parts from reference TRBV2 and TRBJ1-2): EPEVTQTPSHQVTQMGQEVILRCVPISNHLYFYWYRQILGQKVEFLVSFYNNEISEKSEIFDDQFSVERPDGSNFTLKIRSTKLEDSAMYFCASSEGQGRYYGYTFGSGTRLTVV.

The V and J genes are TRBV7-9 and TRBJ1-3; tentative D call: TRBD1 (5 bases). Per germline, CDR1 SEHNR and CDR2 FQNEAQ (reference sequence). CDR3 length: 14 amino acids. Trimming took 5 bases from V and 1 from J, leaving 9 bases between them. In nucleotides, the CDR3 is TGTGCCAGCAGCCAAGCAGGGTCTGGAAACACCATATATTTT. This codes for CASSQAGSGNTIYF.

The chain combines TRBV7-2 with TRBJ2-5; D ambiguous. Per the germline V gene, CDR1 is SGHTA and CDR2 is FQGNSA. With 3 bases removed from V and 4 bases from J, the gap between germline ends came to 6 bases. There are 12 residues in the CDR3. The CDR3 region has the DNA TGTGCCAGCAGCTTCGAGGTAGAGACCCAGTACTTC. It translates to CASSFEVETQYF.

This clone was counted between two and nine times. This rearrangement joins TRBV5-1 to TRBJ2-3; TRBD1 agrees at 7 bases. The trim removed 4 bases at V and 1 base at J, leaving 9 bases unmatched. Germline V gives CDR1 SGHRS, CDR2 YFSETQ. CDR3 length equals 16 residues. The CDR3 spells CASSTTLGQGTDTQYF. As DNA, the CDR3 is TGCGCCAGCAGCACGACTCTTGGACAGGGCACAGATACGCAGTATTTT. The full variable domain, with the rest looked up from reference TRBV5-1 and TRBJ2-3, is KAGVTQTPRYLIKTRGQQVTLSCSPISGHRSVSWYQQTPGQGLQFLFEYFSETQRNKGNFPGRFSGRQFSNSRSEMNVSTLELGDSALYLCASSTTLGQGTDTQYFGPGTRLTVL.

The CDR3 loop reads CASSADRATEAFF. The CDR3, as DNA: TGTGCCAGCAGTGCCGACAGGGCCACTGAAGCTTTCTTT. The chain combines TRBV2 with TRBJ1-1, with 7 bases identical to TRBD1. Germline CDR1 SNHLY, CDR2 FYNNEI. This CDR3 has 13 amino acids. The trim removed 4 bases at V and 4 bases at J, leaving 3 bases unmatched.